A single sample gave rise to the 8 T cell receptor beta chains below, sequenced in a study of shared clonotypes between healthy human individuals. CD8 cells regarded as naive lacked CD45RO, were positively chosen for CCR7, and omitted terminally differentiated effector memory CD45RA+ cells. Clones were read by immunoSEQ multiplex PCR, and TCRdb kept only the in-frame ones, dropping some. The sample gives around 640,000 clones, about 96% of which show up once; about 0.12% is in the top ten. Sequencing was done on a sample of naive CD8+ T cells sorted from blood. These receptors were obtained from a woman aged 30 to 39 in good health.

V usage is TRBV19 and J usage is TRBJ2-7; 12 nucleotides agree with TRBD1. CDR3 length: 16 amino acids. Germline V gene data show CDR1 as LNHDA and CDR2 as SQIVND (reference sequence). Trimming took 5 bases from V and 5 from J; bases not matched to a gene: 10. DNA for the CDR3: TGTGCCAGTAGTCTACGACCGGGACAGGGGGCCCACGAGCAGTACTTC. It encodes CASSLRPGQGAHEQYF.

The chain is built from TRBV27 and TRBJ1-1, with 8 bases fitting TRBD1. The CDR3 runs 14 residues. Germline CDR1 is MNHEY and CDR2 is SMNVEV (reference sequence). V dropped 10 bases and J dropped 0; count of bases not matched to a gene: 7. CDR3 sequence reads: CATRDRSMNTEAFF. The CDR3 nucleotides are TGTGCCACTAGGGACAGGTCCATGAACACTGAAGCTTTCTTT.

The chain uses TRBV12-5 and TRBJ2-2; D possibly matches TRBD1 or TRBD2 (5 bases each). With 2 bases removed from V and 7 bases from J, the gap between germline ends came to 11 bases. Per germline, CDR1 LGHNT and CDR2 FRNRAP. The CDR3 has 14 residues. Here the CDR3 reads CASGLSGRGGELFF. The CDR3 DNA reads as TGTGCTAGTGGTTTGTCAGGGAGAGGCGGGGAGCTGTTTTTT.

This clone was counted once. The chain carries TRBV19 and TRBJ2-4, with D perhaps matching TRBD1 (5 bases). This CDR3 contains 13 residues. From germline, CDR1 is LNHDA and CDR2 SQIVND (reference sequence). V was clipped by 7 bases and J by 2 bases, with 9 bases between them. DNA for the CDR3: TGTGCCAGTACCCCAGGGCCCAAAAACATTCAGTACTTC. Encoded protein: CASTPGPKNIQYF.

V and J are TRBV9 and TRBJ1-3, with TRBD1 matching 8 bases. This CDR3 contains 15 residues. CDR1 and CDR2 (germline): SGDLS, YYNGEE. V trimming: 2 bases; J trimming: 3 bases; junction bases outside the gene matches: 4. The CDR3 nucleotides read TGTGCCAGCAGCGTCGGGACAGGCTATGGAAACACCATATATTTT. It is translated as CASSVGTGYGNTIYF.

This rearrangement joins TRBV13 to TRBJ2-1; D is uncertain. Germline values: CDR1 PRHDT, CDR2 FYEKMQ (reference sequence). The CDR3 has 13 amino acids. V shed 1 base and J shed 5 bases, with 6 bases lying between them. CDR3 protein: CASSLAENNEQFF. The CDR3 DNA sequence: TGTGCCAGCAGCTTAGCTGAGAACAATGAGCAGTTCTTC.

J is TRBJ2-2 and V is TRBV5-6; unclear D gene. The germline V gene has CDR1 SGHDT and CDR2 YYEEEE. The V and J ends lost 0 bases and 5 bases respectively, with 8 bases between them. The CDR3 loop spans 14 amino acids. CDR3 in amino acids: CASSLGQRTGELFF. CDR3 in DNA: TGTGCCAGCAGCTTGGGCCAACGAACCGGGGAGCTGTTTTTT.

The chain uses TRBV28 and TRBJ2-7; the match to TRBD1 covers 9 bases. V was clipped by 10 bases and J by 6 bases; unmatched bases: 13. Per germline, CDR1 MDHEN and CDR2 SYDVKM. The CDR3 contains 14 residues. CDR3 loop: CATAPGTGIREQYF. The CDR3 DNA follows: TGTGCCACCGCCCCCGGGACAGGGATTCGCGAGCAGTACTTC. The whole variable domain, remainder taken from reference TRBV28 and TRBJ2-7, is DVKVTQSSRYLVKRTGEKVFLECVQDMDHENMFWYRQDPGLGLRLIYFSYDVKMKEKGDIPEGYSVSREKKERFSLILESASTNQTSMYLCATAPGTGIREQYFGPGTRLTVT.